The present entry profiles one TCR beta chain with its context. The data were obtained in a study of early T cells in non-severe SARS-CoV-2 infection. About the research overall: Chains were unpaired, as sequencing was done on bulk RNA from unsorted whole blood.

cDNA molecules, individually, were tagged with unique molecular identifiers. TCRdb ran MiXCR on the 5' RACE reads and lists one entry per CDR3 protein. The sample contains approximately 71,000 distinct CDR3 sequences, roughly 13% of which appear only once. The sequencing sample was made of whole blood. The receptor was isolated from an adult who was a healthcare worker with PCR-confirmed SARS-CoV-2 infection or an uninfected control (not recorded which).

CDR3 protein: CASSRATGDEQYF. The CDR3 nucleotides read TGTGCCAGCAGCCGCGCGACAGGGGACGAGCAGTACTTC. This rearrangement joins TRBV7-9 to TRBJ2-7, with 8 nucleotides matching TRBD1. Per germline, CDR1 SEHNR and CDR2 FQNEAQ (reference sequence). The CDR3 is made up of 13 amino acids. Trimming at V came to 5 bases and at J to 5 bases, leaving 5 bases not matched to a gene.